Given below is one TCR beta chain in context. This clone has a single count. The specificity of this receptor is unknown. It has no much larger one-base neighbor in the sample; base qualities were not kept. The CDR3 regions of human TCRbeta chains were analyzed by immunosequencing. In the original analysis: Repertoire TCRs were checked for matches against a reference library of SARS-CoV-2-specific TCRs that had been generated using the MIRA antigen-specificity platform. Breadth meant the fraction of unique TCRs that were SARS-CoV-2-associated, whereas depth meant the fraction of total T cells that were SARS-CoV-2-associated. Using the MIRA data, each spike-specific TCR was mapped to the spike region that the TCR reacts to and placed in a CD4 or CD8 class. Log10-transformed breadth and depth values were compared by one-way ANOVA with Sidak's multiple comparisons tests. TCRdb obtained this table from immuneACCESS and retained in-frame rearrangements with V and J assigned. These tables miss some clones; where compared with another copy, unresolved V genes account for less than half of the shortfall, and the remainder is unexplained. V and J calls plus clone size are reproduced from that table; the DNA served to infer D and trimming. Recorded for this sample are about 68,000 clones; 88% of them occurred a single time. The ten largest clonotypes hold roughly 7.3% of the sample.

The sample belongs to a study of T cell responses to AZD1222 COVID-19 vaccine (dated by TCRdb to about 2021). In the study overall: Because spike-specific TCR depth and breadth did not differ between the two schedules, AZD1222 recipients who got a second dose at roughly 4 weeks were pooled with those who got a second dose at roughly 12 weeks. TCR sequencing was performed for roughly 240 trial participants, of whom some 200 were given two doses of AZD1222 and around 25 were given two doses of MenACWY control vaccine. Trial participants were enrolled into age subgroups of 18-55, 56-69 and 70-plus years, which contained about 150, 27 and 61 TCR-sequenced participants, respectively. Findings and caveats that apply to the study as a whole: The 56-69-year group was small, and its depth increase did not reach significance, likely because of low power. Conclusions about previously exposed vaccinees are limited because only six or seven AZD1222 recipients were SARS-CoV-2 seropositive at baseline. Reportedly, almost half of the unique spike-specific TCRs recognized epitopes lying outside the regions that are mutated in the B.1.351 and B.1.1.7 variants. Because no day 14 peak-response samples were available, repertoires were characterized only after the peak T cell response. Participants were mostly white British, with more females than males. The authors suggested clonal diversity may have been underestimated. A significant rise in spike-specific TCR breadth and depth was observed after two AZD1222 doses relative to day 0 and relative to MenACWY recipients. The whole spike protein was spanned by vaccine-associated CD4 TCRs, and dominant responses were seen in regions 160-218 and 743-854.

Explained via the paper, the time point label denotes: baseline before first vaccination. Vaccinee samples were obtained from the UK trials COV001 and COV002, which included a single-blind randomized controlled phase 2/3 trial of AZD1222 (ChAdOx1 nCoV-19) in healthy adults. For TCRbeta chain sequencing, PBMC samples from trial participants were taken at day 0 and at day 28 after the second dose. Sequencing used peripheral blood, obtained on day 0 of AZD1222 vaccination. The TCR sequence derives from an adult in good health.

The sequenced DNA: TGTGCCAGCAGCCTGACCTACGAGCAGTACTTC. Its coded protein is CASSLTYEQYF. The sequence joins TRBV28 to TRBJ2-7, with the D gene not confidently named. CDR1 and CDR2, looked up from the germline V gene, are MDHEN and SYDVKM. Its CDR3 holds 11 amino acids, cysteine through phenylalanine. Left in the record is the CDR3 DNA by itself, 33 bases read in frame from the first base. V and J lose 6 bases and 2 bases, and a span of 5 bases separates them.